This note documents a single T cell receptor (beta chain) sequence. A much larger clone sits a single nucleotide away, making a read error possible. From germline, CDR1 is MDHEN and CDR2 SYDVKM. V shed 0 bases, J shed 5 bases, and the junction held 2 bases outside the gene matches. The CDR3 extends over 15 amino acids. The protocol was immunoSEQ multiplex PCR, while the TCRdb copy is restricted to in-frame clones and leaves out a portion. The repertoire holds some 50,000 clones, with 84% as singletons. The sample originates from a study of blood T cell repertoires in COVID-19. The sample consisted of peripheral blood. This chain joins TRBV28 and TRBJ2-1; 9 bases map to TRBD2. This sequence originates from a human donor in a cohort sampled during active COVID-19. The CDR3 sequence is CASSLWAGGDNEQFF. DNA of the CDR3: TGTGCCAGCAGTTTATGGGCGGGAGGGGACAATGAGCAGTTCTTC.